This entry features one T cell receptor (beta chain) sequence. The CDR3 totals 17 residues. Deletions cut 5 bases from V and 2 bases from J, with 21 bases between. CDR1 MNHEY and CDR2 SMNVEV come from the germline V gene (reference sequence). The data were taken from a study of shared clonotypes between healthy human individuals. Generated by immunoSEQ multiplex PCR, the TCRdb table keeps only in-frame clones and is missing some. The sample has about 1 million clones, more than 65% seen once. The chain links TRBV27 to TRBJ1-2; D is uncertain. The sample was memory CD4+ T cells sorted from blood. The subset: CD45RA-negative fraction. The receptor was derived from a man between 18 and 29 years old in good health. Written as DNA, the CDR3 is TGTGCCAGCAGTCCGGACCCCTTCCCGGCCGGGAACTATGGCTACACCTTC. Translated, it gives CASSPDPFPAGNYGYTF.